This passage covers 30 T cell receptor beta chains from one sample sequenced in a study of blood T cell repertoires in COVID-19 (dated by TCRdb to the early 2020s). Libraries were constructed by the immunoSEQ multiplex PCR assay. TCRdb's version of the immuneACCESS table is confined to in-frame rearrangements and falls short of the full clone set. An unresolved V gene accounts for under half of the shortfall where checked; the remainder is of unknown origin. The sample table holds roughly 340,000 clones, of which around 87% were seen once. About 1.9% of the sample is taken by the ten largest. Sequenced sample: PBMCs or T cells enriched from blood (not recorded which). These receptors were collected from a man between 40 and 49 years old in a cohort exposed to, infected with or recovered from COVID-19 (not recorded which).

This chain links TRBV7-3 with TRBJ2-5, with D tentatively TRBD2 (6 bases). The CDR3 contains 13 residues. Trimming removed 1 base from V and 5 bases from J, with 8 bases in between. Germline V gives CDR1 SGHTA, CDR2 FQGTGA. The CDR3 spells CASSLSSGETQYF. In nucleotides, the CDR3 is TGTGCCAGCAGCTTAAGTAGCGGTGAGACCCAGTACTTC.

The table lists this clone with a count of one. This rearrangement joins TRBV7-9 to TRBJ2-2, with 7 bases matching TRBD2. Unmatched junction bases numbered 12, after V lost 6 bases and J lost 2 bases. CDR3 length: 17 residues. Germline CDR1 and CDR2: SEHNR and FQNEAQ (reference sequence). The CDR3: CASRRTLAGSNTGELFF. CDR3 sequence (DNA): TGTGCCAGCAGACGAACGTTAGCGGGTTCAAACACCGGGGAGCTGTTTTTT.

This clone has only a few counts. This rearrangement joins TRBV19 to TRBJ1-2, with a tentative D call TRBD1 (6 bases). This CDR3 has 14 residues. Deletions cut 3 bases from V and 4 bases from J, with 12 bases between. Germline CDR1 reads LNHDA; CDR2 reads SQIVND (reference sequence). CDR3: CASSIRQDLYGYTF. The DNA of the CDR3 is TGTGCCAGTAGTATCCGACAGGACCTCTATGGCTACACCTTC.

The rearrangement links TRBV9 to TRBJ2-1; 7 nucleotides agree with TRBD2. Trimming at V came to 5 bases and at J to 5 bases, leaving 10 bases not matched to a gene. CDR1 is SGDLS, CDR2 YYNGEE, per germline. The CDR3 length is 15 residues. CDR3 amino acids: CASSPGGTTDNEQFF. In nucleotides, the CDR3 is TGTGCCAGCAGTCCCGGGGGGACTACAGACAATGAGCAGTTCTTC.

The chain uses TRBV5-1 and TRBJ2-5; 8 bases match TRBD1. This CDR3 is built from 15 residues. Trimming took 4 bases from V and 1 from J; bases not matched to a gene: 6. The germline CDR1 and CDR2 sequences are SGHRS and YFSETQ. The CDR3 coding sequence is TGCGCCAGCAGCACCGGACAGGGCCTCCAAGAGACCCAGTACTTC. Protein: CASSTGQGLQETQYF. Filled out from reference TRBV5-1 and TRBJ2-5, the complete variable domain reads KAGVTQTPRYLIKTRGQQVTLSCSPISGHRSVSWYQQTPGQGLQFLFEYFSETQRNKGNFPGRFSGRQFSNSRSEMNVSTLELGDSALYLCASSTGQGLQETQYFGPGTRLLVL.

The chain has TRBV19 and TRBJ1-6; no clear D. Trimming took off 8 bases at V and 0 bases at J, with 17 bases between the two ends. The CDR3 runs 17 residues. The germline CDR1 and CDR2 sequences are LNHDA and SQIVND (reference sequence). The CDR3 here is CASSLPPGSSYNSPLHF. The CDR3, as DNA: TGTGCCAGTTCCCTGCCGCCTGGCAGCTCCTATAATTCACCCCTCCACTTT.

CDR3 DNA: TGTGCCAGCAGAGGGGTGGACTACCGGGGTCAGTCCTACGAGCAGTACTTC. Amino acid sequence: CASRGVDYRGQSYEQYF. The rearrangement links TRBV27 to TRBJ2-7; possible D gene TRBD2, 6 bases. V was pared by 6 bases and J by 1 base, with 22 bases between. The germline CDR1 and CDR2 sequences are MNHEY and SMNVEV (reference sequence). CDR3 length equals 17 residues.

J is TRBJ1-1 and V is TRBV19, with a tentative D call TRBD1 (6 bases). CDR1 is LNHDA, CDR2 SQIVND, per germline (reference sequence). V was clipped by 7 bases and J by 1 base, with 13 bases between them. CDR3 size: 14 residues. This chain's CDR3 is CASIQDRRNTEAFF. Written as DNA, the CDR3 is TGTGCCAGTATCCAAGACAGGAGGAACACTGAAGCTTTCTTT. The full variable domain, its missing parts supplied by reference TRBV19 and TRBJ1-1, is DGGITQSPKYLFRKEGQNVTLSCEQNLNHDAMYWYRQDPGQGLRLIYYSQIVNDFQKGDIAEGYSVSREKKESFPLTVTSAQKNPTAFYLCASIQDRRNTEAFFGQGTRLTVV.

J is TRBJ1-5 and V is TRBV19; 9 bases agree with TRBD1. Germline V gene sequence: CDR1 LNHDA, CDR2 SQIVND (reference sequence). Losses at the gene ends were 4 bases for V and 5 bases for J; bases not matched to a gene: 9. This CDR3 spans 16 amino acids. CDR3 region: CASSTKGTGSDQPQHF. CDR3 in DNA: TGTGCCAGTAGTACCAAAGGGACAGGGAGTGATCAGCCCCAGCATTTT.

This rearrangement joins TRBV7-9 to TRBJ2-1, with 8 nucleotides matching TRBD2. Germline CDR1 is SEHNR and CDR2 is FQNEAQ (reference sequence). V shed 5 bases, J shed 9 bases, and the junction held 3 bases outside the gene matches. The CDR3 totals 12 residues. The CDR3 DNA follows: TGTGCCAGCAGCGCACGGGGGGGTGAGCAGTTCTTC. Its translation is CASSARGGEQFF.

This chain links TRBV7-9 with TRBJ2-4; 9 bases align to TRBD1. The CDR3 covers 14 residues. J lost 5 bases, V lost 7 bases, and 6 bases had no gene match. CDR1 is SEHNR, CDR2 FQNEAQ, per germline (reference sequence). CDR3 nucleotides: TGTGCCAGCACCCCTCGGACAGGGGAAAACATTCAGTACTTC. Protein: CASTPRTGENIQYF.

CDR3 sequence: CASSNPGTSNAGELFF. CDR3 DNA sequence: TGTGCCAGCAGCAACCCCGGGACTAGTAATGCCGGGGAGCTGTTTTTT. The chain uses TRBV7-9 and TRBJ2-2; 8 nucleotides agree with TRBD2. CDR3 length equals 16 residues. The germline V gene encodes CDR1 SEHNR and CDR2 FQNEAQ (reference sequence). V lost 5 bases and J lost 6; bases outside the gene matches: 11.

J is TRBJ2-1 and V is TRBV7-8, with TRBD2 matching over 9 bases. With 5 bases clipped from V and 8 bases from J, the junction kept 13 bases outside the gene matches. CDR1 SGHVS and CDR2 FQNEAQ come from the germline V gene. CDR3 size: 16 residues. CDR3 bases: TGTGCCAGCAGCGCGTCCGGCGGGAGGGCCGTTTATGAGCAGTTCTTC. This codes for CASSASGGRAVYEQFF. Combining the CDR3 with reference TRBV7-8 and TRBJ2-1 gives the whole variable domain GAGVSQSPRYKVAKRGQDVALRCDPISGHVSLFWYQQALGQGPEFLTYFQNEAQLDKSGLPSDRFFAERPEGSVSTLKIQRTQQEDSAVYLCASSASGGRAVYEQFFGPGTRLTVL.

The chain uses TRBV27 and TRBJ1-6; 7 bases fit TRBD1. The CDR3 is made up of 14 amino acids. V was clipped by 3 bases and J by 7 bases; unmatched bases: 3. Germline CDR1 reads MNHEY; CDR2 reads SMNVEV (reference sequence). Here the CDR3 reads CASSFSRGNSPLHF. CDR3 DNA: TGTGCCAGCAGTTTTTCCAGGGGGAATTCACCCCTCCACTTT.

V usage is TRBV10-3 and J usage is TRBJ2-7; the match to TRBD1 covers 7 bases. The CDR3 consists of 15 residues. The V gene end was trimmed by 4 bases and the J gene end by 5 bases; junction bases not matched to a gene: 11. Germline V gene lookup returns CDR1 ENHRY and CDR2 SYGVKD. The CDR3 nucleotides are TGTGCCATCAGTGCTCTCCGGGACAGAGGTGACGAGCAGTACTTC. It is translated as CAISALRDRGDEQYF.

This chain uses TRBV29-1 with TRBJ2-6, with 11 bases that match TRBD1. The CDR3 sequence is 17 residues long. V gave up 1 base and J gave up 1 base; unmatched junction bases: 3. Germline CDR1 SQVTM, CDR2 ANQGSEA. The CDR3 DNA is TGCAGCGTTGAAGCCGGGACAGGGGGGTCTGGGGCCAACGTCCTGACTTTC. It specifies CSVEAGTGGSGANVLTF. The entire variable domain, with the rest obtained from reference TRBV29-1 and TRBJ2-6, is as follows: SAVISQKPSRDICQRGTSLTIQCQVDSQVTMMFWYRQQPGQSLTLIATANQGSEATYESGFVIDKFPISRPNLTFSTLTVSNMSPEDSSIYLCSVEAGTGGSGANVLTFGAGSRLTVL.

The CDR3 here is CASSLNNEQYF. The DNA of the CDR3 is TGTGCCAGCAGCTTAAACAACGAGCAGTACTTC. The chain links TRBV7-2 to TRBJ2-7; D not certain. The CDR3 length is 11 residues. V was shortened by 2 bases and J by 5 bases, with 4 bases between the two germline ends. Germline CDR1 and CDR2: SGHTA and FQGNSA.

This sequence joins TRBV2 and TRBJ1-4, with TRBD1 as a possible D gene (5 bases). This CDR3 has 13 amino acids. Trimming cost V 4 bases and J 7 bases, with 10 bases left between them. Germline CDR1 SNHLY, CDR2 FYNNEI. CDR3 protein: CASSGQGGEKLFF. Written as DNA, the CDR3 is TGTGCCAGCAGTGGGCAGGGAGGTGAAAAACTGTTTTTT.

The chain combines TRBV11-2 with TRBJ2-7, with TRBD1 matching over 7 bases. This CDR3 spans 14 amino acids. Germline V gene data show CDR1 as SGHAT and CDR2 as FQNNGV. Trimming at V came to 3 bases and at J to 2 bases, leaving 4 bases not matched to a gene. DNA for the CDR3: TGTGCCAGCAGCTTGTACAGGGGACCCTACGAGCAGTACTTC. It is translated as CASSLYRGPYEQYF.

The J gene is TRBJ2-4, the V gene TRBV5-1; 7 bases match TRBD1. Germline CDR1 SGHRS, CDR2 YFSETQ. Trimming removed 4 bases from V and 4 bases from J; junction bases left unmatched: 8. CDR3 size: 15 residues. CDR3 nucleotides: TGCGCCAGCAGCCCCACCTGGGACAGAAAAAACATTCAGTACTTC. This gives the protein CASSPTWDRKNIQYF.

The chain combines TRBV15 with TRBJ2-1, with a weak D call TRBD1 (5 bases). CDR3 length: 15 residues. Deletions cut 1 base from V and 7 bases from J, with 14 bases between. The V gene's germline CDR1 is LNHNV and CDR2 YYDKDF (reference sequence). CDR3 nucleotide sequence: TGTGCCACCAGCAGAGGCGGCCCCAGGGCAAATGAGCAGTTCTTC. Translation gives CATSRGGPRANEQFF.

This clone was detected a few times. This chain joins TRBV27 and TRBJ1-5; 7 nucleotides align to TRBD1. CDR3 length equals 16 residues. Germline V lookup: CDR1 MNHEY, CDR2 SMNVEV (reference sequence). Germline trimming cut 5 bases from V and 5 bases from J; bases unmatched to any gene: 12. The chain's CDR3 is CASSPKTGFRHQPQHF. Here the CDR3 DNA reads TGTGCCAGCAGTCCAAAGACAGGGTTCAGACATCAGCCCCAGCATTTT.

The chain links TRBV10-3 to TRBJ2-1; TRBD2 agrees at 14 bases. The CDR3 has 15 residues. The germline CDR1 and CDR2 sequences are ENHRY and SYGVKD. The ends lost 6 bases at V and 5 bases at J; junction bases unmatched: 3. The DNA of the CDR3 is TGTGCCATCAGGGGGACTAGCGGGGGTGACAATGAGCAGTTCTTC. It translates to CAIRGTSGGDNEQFF.

The rearrangement joins TRBV5-4 to TRBJ2-2; maybe TRBD2 (6 bases). The CDR3 sequence is 16 residues long. V dropped 0 bases and J dropped 5 bases, with 14 bases sitting between them. Germline V CDR1 and CDR2: SGHNT, YYREEE (reference sequence). As DNA, the CDR3 is TGTGCCAGCAGCTTGGCGGCTAGCGCCACAACCGGGGAGCTGTTTTTT. Protein: CASSLAASATTGELFF. Drawing the rest from reference TRBV5-4 and TRBJ2-2, the complete variable domain is ETGVTQSPTHLIKTRGQQVTLRCSSQSGHNTVSWYQQALGQGPQFIFQYYREEENGRGNFPPRFSGLQFPNYSSELNVNALELDDSALYLCASSLAASATTGELFFGEGSRLTVL.

The chain links TRBV5-1 to TRBJ2-1; 11 nucleotides align to TRBD2. The V segment lost 5 bases and the J segment 7 bases; nucleotides outside the gene matches: 8. The V gene's germline CDR1 is SGHRS and CDR2 YFSETQ. The CDR3 has 15 residues. The CDR3 region has the DNA TGCGCCAGCAGTCCTTGGCTAGCGGGAGGAAATGAGCAGTTCTTC. The encoded protein is CASSPWLAGGNEQFF.

In the case of this clone: One end of the junction fails to match germline, which may point to a read error. This rearrangement joins TRBV11-2 to TRBJ2-5; 9 bases are shared with TRBD1. Per the germline V gene, CDR1 is SGHAT and CDR2 is FQNNGV. The CDR3 totals 14 residues. CDR3 in amino acids: CASSVDRGRETQYF. As DNA, the CDR3 is TGTGCCAGCAGCGTAGACAGGGGGAGAGAGACCCAGTACTTC.

V usage is TRBV18 and J usage is TRBJ2-5, with 7 bases identical to TRBD2. V gave up 5 bases and J gave up 2 bases; unmatched junction bases: 5. Germline assignment: CDR1 KGHSH and CDR2 LQKENI. The CDR3 has 14 residues. The CDR3 loop is CASSNSGLQETQYF. DNA of the CDR3: TGTGCCAGCTCAAATAGCGGGTTACAAGAGACCCAGTACTTC. Complete variable domain (other parts from reference TRBV18 and TRBJ2-5): NAGVMQNPRHLVRRRGQEARLRCSPMKGHSHVYWYRQLPEEGLKFMVYLQKENIIDESGMPKERFSAEFPKEGPSILRIQQVVRGDSAAYFCASSNSGLQETQYFGPGTRLLVL.

The rearrangement joins TRBV30 to TRBJ1-4, with TRBD1 matching over 7 bases. Germline loops: CDR1 GTSNPN, CDR2 SVGIG (reference sequence). V lost 4 bases, J lost 0 bases, and 11 bases stayed unmatched. The CDR3 has 17 residues. The CDR3 nucleotides read TGTGCCTGGACGAGGGGGCCGGGGGCAACAACTAATGAAAAACTGTTTTTT. Protein product: CAWTRGPGATTNEKLFF.

This chain joins TRBV9 and TRBJ2-5; 7 positions match TRBD2. The CDR3 contains 14 residues. The junction had 4 bases not matched to a gene; V was cut back by 0 bases and J by 5 bases. From germline, CDR1 is SGDLS and CDR2 YYNGEE. The CDR3 protein is CASSVDGRRETQYF. In DNA form, the CDR3 reads TGTGCCAGCAGCGTAGACGGGAGGAGGGAGACCCAGTACTTC.

The chain carries TRBV2 and TRBJ2-1; 13 nucleotides agree with TRBD2. There are 17 residues in the CDR3. J was trimmed by 3 bases and V by 6 bases; bases with no gene match: 8. Germline V gene lookup returns CDR1 SNHLY and CDR2 FYNNEI. The CDR3 here is CASRDGLAGEGYNEQFF. Here the CDR3 DNA reads TGTGCCAGCAGGGACGGACTAGCGGGAGAGGGCTACAATGAGCAGTTCTTC.